The entry below describes one T cell receptor beta chain. V was clipped by 5 bases and J by 3 bases; unmatched bases: 17. The CDR3 runs to 19 residues. Looked up from germline, CDR1 is SGHVS and CDR2 is FQNEAQ. The sample originates from a study of T cells in Graves' hyperthyroidism and ophthalmopathy. Researchers amplified the TCR beta CDR3 regions from RNA transcripts. RT-PCR in the first round (using the HTBI primer set) targeted the TCR CDR3. TCRdb analysed the multiplex PCR reads with MiXCR anew, one entry per CDR3 protein. The profile shows 45,000 or so distinct CDR3 sequences, roughly 50% of them singletons.

This clonotype was obtained from a woman between 45 and 60 years old with Graves' hyperthyroidism. The sample comprised peripheral blood or thyroid tissue (not recorded which). The V and J genes are TRBV7-8 and TRBJ2-7, with 12 positions matching TRBD2. CDR3 DNA: TGTGCCAGCAGCCTATACCCGGGACTAGCGGGCAAAAACATCTACGAGCAGTACTTC. The encoded protein is CASSLYPGLAGKNIYEQYF.